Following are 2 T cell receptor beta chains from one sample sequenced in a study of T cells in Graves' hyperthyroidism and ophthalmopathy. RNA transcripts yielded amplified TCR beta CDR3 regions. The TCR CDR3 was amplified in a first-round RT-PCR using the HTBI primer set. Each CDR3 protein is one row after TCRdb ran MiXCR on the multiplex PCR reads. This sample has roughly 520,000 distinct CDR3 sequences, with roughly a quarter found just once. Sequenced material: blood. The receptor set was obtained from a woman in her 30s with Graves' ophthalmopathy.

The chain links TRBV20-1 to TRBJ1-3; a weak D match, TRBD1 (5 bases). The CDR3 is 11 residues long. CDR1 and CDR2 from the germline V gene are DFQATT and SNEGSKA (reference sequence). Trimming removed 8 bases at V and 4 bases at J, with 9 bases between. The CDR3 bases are TGCAGTCCACACAGGGGAAACACCATATATTTT. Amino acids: CSPHRGNTIYF.

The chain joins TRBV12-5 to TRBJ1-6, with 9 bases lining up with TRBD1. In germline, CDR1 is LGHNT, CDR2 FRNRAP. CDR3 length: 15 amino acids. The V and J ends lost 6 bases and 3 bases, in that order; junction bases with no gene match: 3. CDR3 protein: CASGETGGYNSPLHF. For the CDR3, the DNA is TGTGCTAGTGGGGAGACAGGGGGCTATAATTCACCCCTCCACTTT.